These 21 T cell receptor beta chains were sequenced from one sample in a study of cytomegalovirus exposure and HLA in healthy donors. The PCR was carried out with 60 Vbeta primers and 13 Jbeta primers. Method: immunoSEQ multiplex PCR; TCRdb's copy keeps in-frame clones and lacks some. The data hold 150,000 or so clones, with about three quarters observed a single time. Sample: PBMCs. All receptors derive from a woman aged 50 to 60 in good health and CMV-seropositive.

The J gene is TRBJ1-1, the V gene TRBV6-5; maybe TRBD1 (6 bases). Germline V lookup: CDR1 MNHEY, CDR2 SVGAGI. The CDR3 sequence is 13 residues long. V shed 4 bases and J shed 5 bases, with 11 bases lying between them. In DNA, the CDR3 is TGTGCCAGCAGTTCCAGGGGAGGGACTGAAGCTTTCTTT. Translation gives CASSSRGGTEAFF.

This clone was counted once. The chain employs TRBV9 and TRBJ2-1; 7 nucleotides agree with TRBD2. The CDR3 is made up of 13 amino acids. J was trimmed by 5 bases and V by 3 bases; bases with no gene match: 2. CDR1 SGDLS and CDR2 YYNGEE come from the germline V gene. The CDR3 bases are TGTGCCAGCAGCGGGGGAGGGAACAATGAGCAGTTCTTC. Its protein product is CASSGGGNNEQFF.

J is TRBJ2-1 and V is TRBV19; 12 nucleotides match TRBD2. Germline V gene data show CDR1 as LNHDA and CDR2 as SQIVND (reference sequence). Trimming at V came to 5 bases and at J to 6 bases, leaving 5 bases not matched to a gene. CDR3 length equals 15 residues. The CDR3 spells CASSPTGLAGNEQFF. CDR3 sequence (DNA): TGTGCCAGTAGTCCGACGGGACTAGCGGGCAATGAGCAGTTCTTC.

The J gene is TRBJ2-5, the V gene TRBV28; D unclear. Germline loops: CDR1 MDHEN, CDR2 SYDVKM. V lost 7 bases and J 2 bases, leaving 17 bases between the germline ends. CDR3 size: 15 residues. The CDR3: CASTPKRRYQETQYF. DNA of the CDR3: TGTGCCAGCACCCCTAAGAGGCGGTATCAAGAGACCCAGTACTTC.

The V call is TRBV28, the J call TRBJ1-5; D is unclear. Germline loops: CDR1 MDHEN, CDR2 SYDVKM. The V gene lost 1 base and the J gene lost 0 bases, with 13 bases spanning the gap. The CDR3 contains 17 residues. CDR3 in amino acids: CASSLLEVTYSNQPQHF. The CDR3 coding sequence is TGTGCCAGCAGTTTATTGGAGGTTACATATAGCAATCAGCCCCAGCATTTT.

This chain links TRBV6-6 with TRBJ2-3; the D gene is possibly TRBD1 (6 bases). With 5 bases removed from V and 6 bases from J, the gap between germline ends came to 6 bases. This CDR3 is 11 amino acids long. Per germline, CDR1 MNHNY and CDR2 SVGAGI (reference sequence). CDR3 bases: TGTGCCAGCAGTACAGGGGATACGCAGTATTTT. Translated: CASSTGDTQYF.

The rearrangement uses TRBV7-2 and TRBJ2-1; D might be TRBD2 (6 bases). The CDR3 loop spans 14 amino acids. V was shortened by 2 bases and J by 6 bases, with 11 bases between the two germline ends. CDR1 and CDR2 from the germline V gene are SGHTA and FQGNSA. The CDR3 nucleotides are TGTGCCAGCAGCTTAAGGACGGGGGTCAATGAGCAGTTCTTC. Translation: CASSLRTGVNEQFF.

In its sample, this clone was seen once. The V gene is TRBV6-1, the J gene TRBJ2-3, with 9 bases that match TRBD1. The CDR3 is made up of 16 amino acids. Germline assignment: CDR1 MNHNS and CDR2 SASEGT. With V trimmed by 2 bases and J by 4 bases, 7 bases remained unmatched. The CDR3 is CASSEPQGAHSDTQYF. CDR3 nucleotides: TGTGCCAGCAGTGAACCACAGGGGGCGCATTCAGATACGCAGTATTTT.

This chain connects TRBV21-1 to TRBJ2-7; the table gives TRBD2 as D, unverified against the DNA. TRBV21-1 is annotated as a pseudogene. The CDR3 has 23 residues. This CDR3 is CASSKVRQGNGLAGVNGSYEQYF. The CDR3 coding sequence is TGTGCCAGCAGCAAAGTCCGACAGGGCAACGGACTAGCGGGAGTTAACGGCTCCTACGAGCAGTACTTC.

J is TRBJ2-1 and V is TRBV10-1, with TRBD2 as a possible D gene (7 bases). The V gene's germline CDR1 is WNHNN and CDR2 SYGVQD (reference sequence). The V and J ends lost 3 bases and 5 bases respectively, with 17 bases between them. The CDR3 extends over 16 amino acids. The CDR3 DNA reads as TGCGCCAGCAGTGATACCGGGACACGGGAGGACAATGAGCAGTTCTTC. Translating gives CASSDTGTREDNEQFF.

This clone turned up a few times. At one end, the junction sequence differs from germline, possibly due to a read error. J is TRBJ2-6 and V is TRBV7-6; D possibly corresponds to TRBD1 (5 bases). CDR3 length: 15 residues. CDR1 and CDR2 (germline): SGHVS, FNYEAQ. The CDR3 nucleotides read TGTGCCAGCAGCTTAGGGAGCTCTGGGGCCAACGGCCTGACTTTC. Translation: CASSLGSSGANGLTF.

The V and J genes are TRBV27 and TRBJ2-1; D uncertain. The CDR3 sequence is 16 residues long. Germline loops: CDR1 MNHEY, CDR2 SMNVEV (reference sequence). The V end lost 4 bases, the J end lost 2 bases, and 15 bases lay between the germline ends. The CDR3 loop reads CASSSPPILAYNEQFF. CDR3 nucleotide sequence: TGTGCCAGCAGTTCTCCTCCTATCCTCGCCTACAATGAGCAGTTCTTC.

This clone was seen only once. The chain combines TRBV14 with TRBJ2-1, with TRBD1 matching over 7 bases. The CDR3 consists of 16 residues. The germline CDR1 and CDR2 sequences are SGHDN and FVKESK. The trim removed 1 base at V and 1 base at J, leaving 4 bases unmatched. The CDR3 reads CASSQAQGISYNEQFF. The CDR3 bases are TGTGCCAGCAGCCAAGCACAGGGGATATCCTACAATGAGCAGTTCTTC.

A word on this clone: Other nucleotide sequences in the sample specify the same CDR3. In nucleotides, the CDR3 is TGTGCCAGCAGCGCCCGACAGGGGAGGACGGATACGCAGTATTTT. Its protein product is CASSARQGRTDTQYF. The V gene is TRBV7-8, the J gene TRBJ2-3, with 8 positions matching TRBD1. The CDR3 extends over 15 amino acids. The ends lost 5 bases at V and 6 bases at J; junction bases unmatched: 10. Looked up from germline, CDR1 is SGHVS and CDR2 is FQNEAQ. The whole variable domain, remainder taken from reference TRBV7-8 and TRBJ2-3, is GAGVSQSPRYKVAKRGQDVALRCDPISGHVSLFWYQQALGQGPEFLTYFQNEAQLDKSGLPSDRFFAERPEGSVSTLKIQRTQQEDSAVYLCASSARQGRTDTQYFGPGTRLTVL.

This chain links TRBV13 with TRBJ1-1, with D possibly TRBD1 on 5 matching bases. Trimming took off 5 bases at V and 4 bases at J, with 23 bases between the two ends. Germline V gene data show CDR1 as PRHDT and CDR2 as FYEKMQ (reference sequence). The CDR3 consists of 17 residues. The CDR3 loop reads CASSAVRGFGESTEAFF. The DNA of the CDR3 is TGTGCCAGCAGCGCGGTCCGGGGGTTCGGGGAGAGCACTGAAGCTTTCTTT.

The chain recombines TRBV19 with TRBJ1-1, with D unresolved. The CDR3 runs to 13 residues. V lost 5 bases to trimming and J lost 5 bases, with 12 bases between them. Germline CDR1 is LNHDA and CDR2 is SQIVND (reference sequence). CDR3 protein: CASSVRVATEAFF. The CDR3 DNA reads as TGTGCCAGTAGTGTGCGGGTTGCGACTGAAGCTTTCTTT.

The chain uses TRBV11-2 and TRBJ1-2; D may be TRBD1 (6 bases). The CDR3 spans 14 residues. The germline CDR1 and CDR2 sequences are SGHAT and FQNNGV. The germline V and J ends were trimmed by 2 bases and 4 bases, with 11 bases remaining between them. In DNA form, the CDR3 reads TGTGCCAGCAGCTTAACAGGGAGCCCCTATGGCTACACCTTC. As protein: CASSLTGSPYGYTF. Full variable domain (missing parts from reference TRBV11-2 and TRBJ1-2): EAGVAQSPRYKIIEKRQSVAFWCNPISGHATLYWYQQILGQGPKLLIQFQNNGVVDDSQLPKDRFSAERLKGVDSTLKIQPAKLEDSAVYLCASSLTGSPYGYTFGSGTRLTVV.

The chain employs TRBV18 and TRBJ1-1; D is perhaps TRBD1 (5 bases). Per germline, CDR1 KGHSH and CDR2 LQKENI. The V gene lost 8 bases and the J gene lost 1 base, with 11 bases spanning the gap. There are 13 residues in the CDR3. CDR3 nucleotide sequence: TGTGCCAGCCAAGACCAGGGGAACACTGAAGCTTTCTTT. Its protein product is CASQDQGNTEAFF.

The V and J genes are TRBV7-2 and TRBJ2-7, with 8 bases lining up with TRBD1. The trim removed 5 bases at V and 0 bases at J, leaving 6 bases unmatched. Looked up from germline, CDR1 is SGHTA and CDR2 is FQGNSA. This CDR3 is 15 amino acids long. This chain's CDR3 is CASSRRTGSSYEQYF. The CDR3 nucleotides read TGTGCCAGCAGCCGCCGGACAGGGAGCTCCTACGAGCAGTACTTC.

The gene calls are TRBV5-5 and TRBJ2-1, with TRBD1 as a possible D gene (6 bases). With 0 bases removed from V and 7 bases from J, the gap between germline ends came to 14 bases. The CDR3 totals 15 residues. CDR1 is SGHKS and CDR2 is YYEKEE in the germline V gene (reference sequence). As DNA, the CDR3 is TGTGCCAGCAGCTTGGCACAAACCAGGGGAAATGAGCAGTTCTTC. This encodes CASSLAQTRGNEQFF.

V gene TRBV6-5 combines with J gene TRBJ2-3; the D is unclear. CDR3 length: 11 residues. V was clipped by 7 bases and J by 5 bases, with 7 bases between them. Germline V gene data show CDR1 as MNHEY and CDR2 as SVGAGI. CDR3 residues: CASTRLDTQYF. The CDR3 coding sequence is TGTGCCAGCACCCGGTTAGATACGCAGTATTTT.